The source of this T cell receptor (beta chain) is a study of blood T cell repertoires in COVID-19. At the level of the study: Acute-phase and convalescent COVID-19 samples originated in the United States, Italy and Spain.

Per germline, CDR1 MDHEN and CDR2 SYDVKM. There are 15 residues in the CDR3. V trimming: 3 bases; J trimming: 0 bases; junction bases outside the gene matches: 4. The authors' processing: Estimates of nucleated cell counts were drawn from the amplification of reference gene primers. This table comes from immunoSEQ multiplex PCR, and its TCRdb copy is limited to in-frame clones, with some not included. The D gene and trimming were derived from the DNA, and the V and J assignments and clone size from that table. The table records around 310,000 clones, around 90% of them present only once. This clonotype originated in a woman in her forties with COVID-19, enrolled during active disease. The J gene is TRBJ1-1, the V gene TRBV28; 7 bases agree with TRBD1. The sample was peripheral blood. Here the CDR3 DNA reads TGTGCCAGCAGTTTCCTCAGGGGGATGAACACTGAAGCTTTCTTT. Translated, it gives CASSFLRGMNTEAFF.